The next 3 T cell receptor beta chains were all read from a single sample in a study of blood T cell repertoires in COVID-19. Profiled with immunoSEQ multiplex PCR; TCRdb holds only in-frame clones, not every one. The repertoire holds some 350,000 clones, 87% seen once, with 5.3% in the top ten. Sequenced input: PBMCs or T cells enriched from blood (not recorded which). The receptors here all came from a woman aged 30 to 39 who had recovered from COVID-19.

The chain recombines TRBV29-1 with TRBJ1-1; tentative D call: TRBD1 (6 bases). This CDR3 is 12 amino acids long. Trimming stripped 5 bases from V and 2 bases from J, with 9 bases between. Germline values: CDR1 SQVTM, CDR2 ANQGSEA. The CDR3 loop is CSVPRGNTEAFF. The CDR3 DNA sequence: TGCAGCGTTCCCAGGGGTAACACTGAAGCTTTCTTT.

The gene calls are TRBV7-9 and TRBJ1-2; no clear D gene. This CDR3 region has 15 residues. Trimming left V 5 bases short and J 4 bases short, with 17 bases between. Germline V gene data show CDR1 as SEHNR and CDR2 as FQNEAQ (reference sequence). In DNA form, the CDR3 reads TGTGCCAGCAGCCCGCCGGGGTTTCGCATCTATGGCTACACCTTC. Protein sequence: CASSPPGFRIYGYTF.

The rearrangement joins TRBV5-1 to TRBJ2-1; 10 nucleotides match TRBD1. V was pared by 1 base and J by 6 bases, with 4 bases of the junction left unmatched. Germline assignment: CDR1 SGHRS and CDR2 YFSETQ. The CDR3 contains 15 residues. DNA for the CDR3: TGCGCCAGCAGCTTGAGGGGGACAGGGGCCAATGAGCAGTTCTTC. It encodes CASSLRGTGANEQFF.